This is a list of T cell receptor beta chains from one sample in a study of shared T cell receptors in the human thymus. Method: immunoSEQ multiplex PCR; TCRdb's copy keeps in-frame clones and lacks some. The table shows about 380,000 clones, with approximately 95% occurring only once. Source material: thymocytes. These receptors all come from a human donor. Both conserved end residues are part of each CDR3. The D gene is left open where the match is weak. Clone size appears in some rows only: once, few, many, or a class for an expanded clone.

>-|TRBJ2-1|TRBV7-2|-
TGTGCCAGCAGCTCTGGGGGGATAAACATGTACAATGAGCAGTTCTTC
CASSSGGINMYNEQFF
>once|TRBJ2-7|TRBV27|-
TGTGCCAGCAGTTTCGGGCTCGGGCTCTACGAGCAGTACTTC
CASSFGLGLYEQYF
>-|TRBJ2-1|TRBV4-3|-
TGCGCCAGCAGCCAAGATACAGGGAGCTCCTACAATGAGCAGTTCTTC
CASSQDTGSSYNEQFF
>-|TRBJ1-1|TRBV27|TRBD1
TGTGCCAGCAGTCATCCGGGACAGGGGGGCCCCAACACTGAAGCTTTCTTT
CASSHPGQGGPNTEAFF
>-|TRBJ2-3|TRBV15|TRBD2
TGTGCCACCAGCAGAGATTTAACTCAACTAGCGGGAAAGGAGGGCACAGATACGCAGTATTTT
CATSRDLTQLAGKEGTDTQYF
>-|TRBJ2-5|TRBV7-2|TRBD2
TGTGCCAGCCCTCTCTGGCCAACTAGCGGGATGGTGGAGACCCAGTACTTC
CASPLWPTSGMVETQYF
>-|TRBJ2-5|TRBV6-4|TRBD2
TGTGCCAGCAGTGACCACCTGGGACTAGCGGGAGGGGGGGAGACCCAGTACTTC
CASSDHLGLAGGGETQYF
>once|TRBJ2-3|TRBV7-2|-
TGTGCCAGCAGCTTAGTCTCGGGACCCACAGATACGCAGTATTTT
CASSLVSGPTDTQYF
>-|TRBJ2-5|TRBV15|TRBD2
TGTGCCACCAGCAGAGAACGGTGGCGGGTTTGCGGGAGGGCTGGCTTCATAGAGACCCAGTACTTC
CATSRERWRVCGRAGFIETQYF
>-|TRBJ2-7|TRBV11-2|-
TGTGCCAGCAGCTTAGGGCAGGGGAAGGGCTACGAGCAGTACTTC
CASSLGQGKGYEQYF
>-|TRBJ2-1|TRBV18|-
TGTGCCAGCTCTCATTATACAGGGGGGGTCAATGAGCAGTTCTTC
CASSHYTGGVNEQFF
>-|TRBJ2-7|TRBV27|-
TGTGCCAGCAGTTTTAGGTCAAAGCGAGGGGATTTATCTGTCGAGCAGTACTTC
CASSFRSKRGDLSVEQYF
>-|TRBJ1-5|TRBV27|-
TGTGCCAGCCGCCCTGGCACAGGGATGTATCAGCCCCAGCATTTT
CASRPGTGMYQPQHF
>-|TRBJ2-1|TRBV28|-
TGTGCCAGCAGTTTATATGTTCTTAGGGGGAGTAGGGCCAATGAGCAGTTCTTC
CASSLYVLRGSRANEQFF
>-|TRBJ2-7|TRBV5-6|-
TGTGCCAGCAGCGACCGGCTGGAACAGGGTGCCTACGAGCAGTACTTC
CASSDRLEQGAYEQYF
>-|TRBJ2-7|TRBV2|-
TGTGCCAGCAGCCCACACCCGCACTACGAGCAGTACTTC
CASSPHPHYEQYF
>-|TRBJ1-2|TRBV4-3|-
TGCGCCAGCAGCCCGGAGAGGGACTATGGCTACACCTTC
CASSPERDYGYTF
>-|TRBJ1-1|TRBV27|-
TGTGCCAGCAGTAACCGGGACGGAAATACGAACACTGAAGCTTTCTTT
CASSNRDGNTNTEAFF
>few|TRBJ2-2|TRBV18|-
TGTGCCAGCTCACCACCGCGAAACGGGGAGCTGTTTTTT
CASSPPRNGELFF
>once|TRBJ2-7|TRBV28|-
TGTGCCAGCAGTTTATTGTCGGTCGGAACCTACGAGCAGTACTTC
CASSLLSVGTYEQYF
>-|TRBJ2-3|TRBV7-9|-
TGTGCCAGCAGCTTGGTTCCCGGGACAAAAGAATTGGATACGCAGTATTTT
CASSLVPGTKELDTQYF
>-|TRBJ2-7|TRBV5-4|-
TGTGCCAGCGGGCTCGAGCGGTACCGCGAGCAGTACTTC
CASGLERYREQYF
>-|TRBJ2-2|TRBV2|TRBD2
TGTGCCAGCAGGATCCTAGCGGGAGGTAACACCGGGGAGCTGTTTTTT
CASRILAGGNTGELFF
>-|TRBJ2-7|TRBV10-3|-
TGTGCCATCAAGGGGGATTCCGGGGCGGGAGACTCCTACGAGCAGTACTTC
CAIKGDSGAGDSYEQYF
>-|TRBJ2-1|TRBV10-3|-
TGTGCCATCAGTGAGTCCCTTAGCCTGAGTGCCTCCTACAATGAGCAGTTCTTC
CAISESLSLSASYNEQFF
>once|TRBJ2-3|TRBV4-1|-
TGCGCCAGCAGCCATCGCCTAGGAGGCGGTGCTAGCACAGATACGCAGTATTTT
CASSHRLGGGASTDTQYF
>-|TRBJ2-3|TRBV7-9|-
TGTGCCAGCAGCTTAAGACCGGCCCAAGGGTCGTCTAGCACAGATACGCAGTATTTT
CASSLRPAQGSSSTDTQYF
>-|TRBJ2-7|TRBV30|TRBD2
TGTGCCTGGAGTGTATTTGTGGGACTAGCGGAGGAGCAGTACTTC
CAWSVFVGLAEEQYF
>-|TRBJ2-2|TRBV28|TRBD1
TGTGCCAGCAGTTTGGGTGTGGGACAGGGAACCGGGGAGCTGTTTTTT
CASSLGVGQGTGELFF
>-|TRBJ1-1|TRBV6-1|-
TGTGCCAGCAGTGGCAAGGGGATCACTGAAGCTTTCTTT
CASSGKGITEAFF
>-|TRBJ2-1|TRBV5-6|-
TGTGCCAGCAGCCTAGGGCATGAGCAGTTCTTC
CASSLGHEQFF
>-|TRBJ1-1|TRBV7-6|-
TGTGCCAGCAGCTCCCGACAGATCACTGAAGCTTTCTTT
CASSSRQITEAFF
>-|TRBJ1-2|TRBV5-1|-
TGCGCCAGCAGCCTGGACACAGAATTCTATGGCTACACCTTC
CASSLDTEFYGYTF
>-|TRBJ1-2|TRBV2|-
TGTGCCAGCGCCCAGGGGTGGGACTATGGCTACACCTTC
CASAQGWDYGYTF
>-|TRBJ2-1|TRBV9|TRBD2
TGTGCCAGCAGCGTAGGTCCTAGCGGGAGGTCGGGCTACAATGAGCAGTTCTTC
CASSVGPSGRSGYNEQFF
>-|TRBJ2-3|TRBV6-5|-
TGTGCCAGCAGCGGCGGGGCCCCGACAGATACGCAGTATTTT
CASSGGAPTDTQYF
>-|TRBJ1-5|TRBV27|-
TGTGCCAGCAGGGGCAGAGGGGCACTAGATCAGCCCCAGCATTTT
CASRGRGALDQPQHF
>-|TRBJ2-7|TRBV11-2|TRBD2
TGTGCCAGCAGCTTCCGCACCGGGACTAGCAAACACTACGAGCAGTACTTC
CASSFRTGTSKHYEQYF
>-|TRBJ2-1|TRBV28|-
TGTGCCAGCAGTTCCCGACTAGGGAAAACCAATGAGCAGTTCTTC
CASSSRLGKTNEQFF
>-|TRBJ2-5|TRBV5-1|-
TGCGCCAGCAGCCCCCTTTGGGAGACCCAGTACTTC
CASSPLWETQYF
>-|TRBJ2-5|TRBV11-2|TRBD2
TGTGCCAGCAGCCCACCCAGCGGGAGTCTATGGAAGACCCAGTACTTC
CASSPPSGSLWKTQYF
>-|TRBJ1-1|TRBV14|-
TGTGCCAGCAGCCGTACACGGAACACTGAAGCTTTCTTT
CASSRTRNTEAFF
>-|TRBJ1-2|TRBV19|-
TGTGCCAGTAGTATCCAGGGGTCCTATGGCTACACCTTC
CASSIQGSYGYTF
>once|TRBJ2-7|TRBV28|-
TGTGCCAGCAGTTTATATGCTCCCTACGAGCAGTACTTC
CASSLYAPYEQYF
>-|TRBJ1-1|TRBV10-3|TRBD1
TGTGCCATCAGGACAGGGGGCGAAACTGAAGCTTTCTTT
CAIRTGGETEAFF
>-|TRBJ2-3|TRBV4-1|-
TGCGCCAGCAGCCAAGAAAAGAGGAGGGGCACAGATACGCAGTATTTT
CASSQEKRRGTDTQYF
>-|TRBJ2-5|TRBV2|TRBD1
TGTGCCAGCTGGTCGGGACAGGGGGTGGAGACCCAGTACTTC
CASWSGQGVETQYF
>-|TRBJ2-1|TRBV10-3|TRBD1
TGTGCCATCAGTGAGAGGGGGCAGACCTACAATGAGCAGTTCTTC
CAISERGQTYNEQFF
>-|TRBJ2-1|TRBV7-9|TRBD2
TGTGCCAGCAGCCCTTGGGGACTAGCGGACTACAATGAGCAGTTCTTC
CASSPWGLADYNEQFF
>-|TRBJ2-7|TRBV29-1|-
TGCAGCGTTGAGCTGGGGGGGCACTCCTACGAGCAGTACTTC
CSVELGGHSYEQYF
>once|TRBJ2-5|TRBV27|-
TGTGCCAGCAGTTTTCTTGGGGCGGGGGAGACCCAGTACTTC
CASSFLGAGETQYF
>-|TRBJ1-1|TRBV7-8|TRBD1
TGTGCCAGCAGCCACCAGGGGGGTGACACTGAAGCTTTCTTT
CASSHQGGDTEAFF
>-|TRBJ1-1|TRBV19|TRBD1
TGTGCCAGTAGTATAAAGGGGGCGGACACTGAAGCTTTCTTT
CASSIKGADTEAFF
>-|TRBJ1-5|TRBV27|-
TGTGCCAGCAGTTTATACGGGACCAATCAGCCCCAGCATTTT
CASSLYGTNQPQHF
>-|TRBJ2-7|TRBV4-1|TRBD1
TGCGCCAGCAGCCTTGGATCGTATGGACAGGGTGGATACGAGCAGTACTTC
CASSLGSYGQGGYEQYF
>-|TRBJ2-1|TRBV6-5|-
TGTGCCAGCAGTTGGGGGTTAGGGACCGAGCATGAGCAGTTCTTC
CASSWGLGTEHEQFF
>-|TRBJ1-2|TRBV7-9|-
TGTGCCAGCAGCTTAGCGGCAGGGTATGGCTACACCTTC
CASSLAAGYGYTF
>-|TRBJ2-4|TRBV19|-
TGTGCCAGTACAGGGACCAAAAACATTCAGTACTTC
CASTGTKNIQYF
>-|TRBJ2-1|TRBV27|-
TGTGCCAGCAGTTCCGACCCTTCCCCCAATGAGCAGTTCTTC
CASSSDPSPNEQFF
>-|TRBJ1-2|TRBV6-1|-
TGTGCCAGCAGTGAAGGAACCACGGGACCAGGCTATGGCTACACCTTC
CASSEGTTGPGYGYTF